The next 25 T cell receptor beta chains were all read from a single sample in a study of T cells in Graves' hyperthyroidism and ophthalmopathy. RNA transcripts yielded amplified TCR beta CDR3 regions. When the TCR CDR3 underwent first-round RT-PCR, the HTBI primer set was used. TCRdb processed the multiplex PCR reads anew with MiXCR; each CDR3 protein has one entry. The sample includes 300,000 to 400,000 distinct CDR3 sequences, 15% to 20% of them seen just once. What was sequenced was blood. The receptors stem from a woman aged 50 to 65 with Graves' hyperthyroidism.

V and J are TRBV28 and TRBJ2-7; D is perhaps TRBD2 (5 bases). From germline, CDR1 is MDHEN and CDR2 SYDVKM. The CDR3 spans 11 residues. V dropped 6 bases and J dropped 3 bases, with 6 bases sitting between them. CDR3 amino acids: CASRTNYEQYF. As DNA, the CDR3 is TGTGCCAGCAGGACTAACTACGAGCAGTACTTC.

The genes are TRBV20-1 and TRBJ2-7; perhaps TRBD2 as D (6 bases). Per the germline V gene, CDR1 is DFQATT and CDR2 is SNEGSKA (reference sequence). The length of the CDR3 is 16 residues. Trimming removed 5 bases at V and 6 bases at J, with 26 bases between. CDR3 in amino acids: CSAGNSRDSSVGEQYF. In DNA form, the CDR3 reads TGCAGTGCTGGAAATAGTAGGGACTCCTCGGTCGGCGAGCAGTACTTC.

This clonotype was counted many times. This chain connects TRBV28 to TRBJ2-1; 11 bases map to TRBD2. The CDR3 is 15 amino acids. Looked up from germline, CDR1 is MDHEN and CDR2 is SYDVKM. Germline trimming cut 6 bases from V and 4 bases from J; bases unmatched to any gene: 5. The CDR3 DNA reads as TGTGCCAGCAGCACCGGGACTAGCGGATACAATGAGCAGTTCTTC. Encoded protein: CASSTGTSGYNEQFF.

The V call is TRBV11-2, the J call TRBJ2-7, with 7 bases identical to TRBD2. Trimming took 6 bases from V and 5 from J; bases not matched to a gene: 10. The CDR3 length is 14 residues. Per germline, CDR1 SGHAT and CDR2 FQNNGV. The chain's CDR3 is CASSLLRREDEQYF. CDR3 nucleotides: TGTGCCAGCAGTCTCCTTAGACGGGAGGACGAGCAGTACTTC.

The chain joins TRBV20-1 to TRBJ1-5, with a possible D match to TRBD1 (6 bases). CDR1 DFQATT and CDR2 SNEGSKA come from the germline V gene (reference sequence). This CDR3 contains 18 residues. V lost 2 bases to trimming and J lost 3 bases, with 23 bases between them. CDR3 DNA: TGCAGTGCTAGAACGCCTGTACAGGGTGAGGAAGACAATCAGCCCCAGCATTTT. Its translation is CSARTPVQGEEDNQPQHF.

The gene calls are TRBV12-3 or TRBV12-4 and TRBJ2-4; tentatively, D is TRBD1 (6 bases). CDR3 length equals 15 residues. Trimming removed 3 bases from V and 1 base from J, with 10 bases in between. CDR3 in amino acids: CASSFTGTAKNIQYF. In DNA, the CDR3 is TGTGCCAGCAGTTTTACAGGGACGGCCAAAAACATTCAGTACTTC.

This sequence joins TRBV24-1 and TRBJ2-2, with 12 positions matching TRBD1. The CDR3 is 16 amino acids. Germline V CDR1 and CDR2: KGHDR, SFDVKD. With V trimmed by 4 bases and J by 8 bases, 7 bases remained unmatched. The CDR3 DNA sequence: TGTGCCACCAGTGACCCGGGACAGGGGGCGGAGGGGGAGCTGTTTTTT. Its translation is CATSDPGQGAEGELFF.

Here the CDR3 DNA reads TGTGCCAGCAGCTTAGGGACAGGGTCTGAAGCTTTCTTT. Its translation: CASSLGTGSEAFF. The chain is built from TRBV13 and TRBJ1-1; 7 positions match TRBD1. CDR3 length: 13 residues. Germline assignment: CDR1 PRHDT and CDR2 FYEKMQ (reference sequence). V shed 0 bases, J shed 6 bases, and the junction held 1 base outside the gene matches. Variable domain in full (rest from reference TRBV13 and TRBJ1-1): AAGVIQSPRHLIKEKRETATLKCYPIPRHDTVYWYQQGPGQDPQFLISFYEKMQSDKGSIPDRFSAQQFSDYHSELNMSSLELGDSALYFCASSLGTGSEAFFGQGTRLTVV.

The sample holds a few counts of this clonotype. The chain combines TRBV19 with TRBJ2-3; D gene uncertain. CDR3 length equals 13 residues. Trimming left V 3 bases short and J 4 bases short, with 8 bases between. The germline CDR1 and CDR2 sequences are LNHDA and SQIVND (reference sequence). Here the CDR3 reads CASSIRPSDTQYF. CDR3 DNA sequence: TGTGCCAGTAGTATTCGGCCATCAGATACGCAGTATTTT.

This clonotype was observed at least ten times. V gene TRBV28 combines with J gene TRBJ1-2, with 7 nucleotides matching TRBD1. Germline V lookup: CDR1 MDHEN, CDR2 SYDVKM. The CDR3 runs 15 residues. The V and J ends lost 6 bases and 1 base, in that order; junction bases with no gene match: 8. The CDR3 region has the DNA TGTGCCAGCAGCTCGAACCGGGACAGTAACTATGGCTACACCTTC. Its protein is CASSSNRDSNYGYTF.

The sample holds a few counts of this clonotype. This sequence joins TRBV19 and TRBJ1-2; D remains ambiguous. Germline V CDR1 and CDR2: LNHDA, SQIVND (reference sequence). The CDR3 loop spans 12 amino acids. The germline V and J ends were trimmed by 3 bases and 5 bases, with 7 bases remaining between them. The CDR3, as DNA: TGTGCCAGTAGTATGACGGCTTATGGCTACACCTTC. It is translated as CASSMTAYGYTF.

Ten or more counts support this clonotype. This chain joins TRBV7-2 and TRBJ1-1, with TRBD1 as a possible D gene (5 bases). The length of the CDR3 is 14 residues. Looked up from germline, CDR1 is SGHTA and CDR2 is FQGNSA. V lost 5 bases and J 3 bases, leaving 13 bases between the germline ends. CDR3 DNA: TGTGCCAGCAGCCCCGGGGGGGGGTACACTGAAGCTTTCTTT. This translates into CASSPGGGYTEAFF.

This clonotype came up many times. The J gene is TRBJ2-7, the V gene TRBV3-1; the D gene is possibly TRBD2 (5 bases). The ends were cut back, 4 bases at V and 6 bases at J, with 16 bases in the middle. The CDR3 is 14 amino acids. Germline V lookup: CDR1 LGHDT, CDR2 YNNKEL (reference sequence). In DNA, the CDR3 is TGTGCCAGCAGCCCTACTAGAACGACACGCGAGCAGTACTTC. Protein product: CASSPTRTTREQYF.

The chain links TRBV20-1 to TRBJ2-3, with D maybe TRBD2 (6 bases). Germline V lookup: CDR1 DFQATT, CDR2 SNEGSKA (reference sequence). V was trimmed by 0 bases and J by 2 bases, leaving 18 bases between them. The CDR3 is made up of 17 amino acids. In DNA, the CDR3 is TGCAGTGCTAGAGATCGATTCGGAGGCGGGACCACAGATACGCAGTATTTT. Its protein is CSARDRFGGGTTDTQYF.

CDR3 sequence reads: CASSLALQADYGYTF. The CDR3 DNA sequence: TGCGCCAGCAGCTTGGCCCTTCAGGCCGACTATGGCTACACCTTC. The chain links TRBV5-1 to TRBJ1-2, with no clear D. CDR1 and CDR2 (germline): SGHRS, YFSETQ. This CDR3 has 15 residues. Trimming pared 0 bases from V and 3 bases from J, leaving 12 bases between.

This clonotype came up many times. The J gene is TRBJ2-1, the V gene TRBV18, with 7 bases identical to TRBD1. Germline assignment: CDR1 KGHSH and CDR2 LQKENI. J was trimmed by 5 bases and V by 1 base; bases with no gene match: 8. This CDR3 spans 16 amino acids. This chain's CDR3 is CASSPLTGQRNNEQFF. CDR3 coding DNA: TGTGCCAGCTCACCACTTACGGGACAGAGAAACAATGAGCAGTTCTTC.

The chain recombines TRBV4-1 with TRBJ2-2; 7 positions match TRBD1. Germline V gives CDR1 MGHRA, CDR2 YSYEKL. V was clipped by 4 bases and J by 7 bases; unmatched bases: 6. CDR3 length: 14 amino acids. The CDR3 coding sequence is TGCGCCAGCAGCCTCAGACAGGGTTTCGGGGAGCTGTTTTTT. Translated, it gives CASSLRQGFGELFF.

This clonotype has a handful of counts. The V call is TRBV9, the J call TRBJ1-2; D is unclear. There are 12 residues in the CDR3. Looked up from germline, CDR1 is SGDLS and CDR2 is YYNGEE. V was shortened by 3 bases and J by 2 bases, with 5 bases between the two germline ends. In nucleotides, the CDR3 is TGTGCCAGCAGCGCCGACAACTATGGCTACACCTTC. Protein: CASSADNYGYTF.

This clonotype was counted at least ten times. The gene calls are TRBV7-9 and TRBJ1-1; D gene uncertain. This CDR3 is 13 amino acids long. Trimming took 8 bases from V and 1 from J, leaving 11 bases between them. Germline V gene lookup returns CDR1 SEHNR and CDR2 FQNEAQ (reference sequence). CDR3 in DNA: TGTGCCAGCCTTGAATTGGGGAACACTGAAGCTTTCTTT. Amino acid sequence: CASLELGNTEAFF.

This clonotype has a handful of counts. The chain combines TRBV6-1 with TRBJ1-3, with D unclear. The CDR3 totals 13 residues. Germline CDR1 and CDR2: MNHNS and SASEGT. The ends were cut back, 3 bases at V and 1 base at J, with 4 bases in the middle. The CDR3 spells CASSEQSGNTIYF. In nucleotides, the CDR3 is TGTGCCAGCAGTGAGCAGTCTGGAAACACCATATATTTT.

A note on this clonotype: Relative to the germline gene, one junction end is altered; a read error may explain this. The chain uses TRBV6-2 or TRBV6-3 and TRBJ2-4; TRBD1 is a possible D gene (5 bases). The CDR3 totals 13 residues. Germline V lookup: CDR1 MNHEY, CDR2 SVGEGT. CDR3 residues: CANSSAGRDIQYF. CDR3 DNA sequence: TGTGCCAACAGTTCGGCCGGCAGGGACATTCAGTACTTC.

This sequence joins TRBV9 and TRBJ2-2; D is unresolved. The CDR3 contains 12 residues. Germline assignment: CDR1 SGDLS and CDR2 YYNGEE. V dropped 5 bases and J dropped 6 bases, with 8 bases sitting between them. In nucleotides, the CDR3 is TGTGCCAGCAGTGTTATCGCCGGGGAGCTGTTTTTT. Encoded protein: CASSVIAGELFF.

This clonotype was picked up a small number of times. The chain employs TRBV29-1 and TRBJ2-5; the D gene could be TRBD1 or TRBD2 (5 bases each). In germline, CDR1 is SQVTM, CDR2 ANQGSEA. Deletions cut 6 bases from V and 5 bases from J, with 22 bases between. This CDR3 comprises 15 residues. CDR3 bases: TGCAGCGTGACAACCGGGACCACGCCTGGGGAGACCCAGTACTTC. Its translation: CSVTTGTTPGETQYF.

The table lists this clonotype with a few counts. The chain links TRBV20-1 to TRBJ2-2; 12 nucleotides agree with TRBD2. Per the germline V gene, CDR1 is DFQATT and CDR2 is SNEGSKA (reference sequence). V dropped 6 bases and J dropped 6; count of bases not matched to a gene: 5. The CDR3 is 14 residues long. The CDR3 coding sequence is TGCAGTGCCCTAGCGGGAGGGCCCGCCGGGGAGCTGTTTTTT. It specifies CSALAGGPAGELFF.

The chain links TRBV20-1 to TRBJ2-6; the match to TRBD2 covers 10 bases. Germline lookup yields CDR1 DFQATT and CDR2 SNEGSKA (reference sequence). J was trimmed by 0 bases and V by 2 bases; bases with no gene match: 10. The CDR3 extends over 19 amino acids. The chain's CDR3 is CSARSIAGGFISGANVLTF. The CDR3 DNA is TGCAGTGCTAGATCGATAGCGGGGGGCTTCATCTCTGGGGCCAACGTCCTGACTTTC.